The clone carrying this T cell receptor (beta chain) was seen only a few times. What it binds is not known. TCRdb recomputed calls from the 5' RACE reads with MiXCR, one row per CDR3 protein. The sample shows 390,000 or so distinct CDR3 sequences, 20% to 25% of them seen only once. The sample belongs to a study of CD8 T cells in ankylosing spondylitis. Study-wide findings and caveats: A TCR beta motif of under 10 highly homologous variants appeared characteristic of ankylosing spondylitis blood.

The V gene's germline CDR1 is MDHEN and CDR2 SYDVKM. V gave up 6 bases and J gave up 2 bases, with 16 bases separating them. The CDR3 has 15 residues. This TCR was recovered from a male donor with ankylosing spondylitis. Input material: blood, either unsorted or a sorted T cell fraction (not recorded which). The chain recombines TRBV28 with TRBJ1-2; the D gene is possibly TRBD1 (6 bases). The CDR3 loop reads CASSPTGTTNYGYTF. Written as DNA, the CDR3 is TGTGCCAGCAGCCCAACCGGGACAACCAACTATGGCTACACCTTC.